Below are 16 T cell receptor beta chains sequenced from a single sample in a study of CXCR3-negative and CXCR3-positive naive CD8 T cells. General study points: Compared with CXCR3-negative naive cells, CXCR3-positive naive cells showed more hydrophobic TRB CDR3s.

The TRB cDNA libraries were prepared by 5' RACE with UMI labels. TCRdb reanalyzed the 5' RACE reads, giving one entry per CDR3 protein sequence and no DNA. This sample contains 150,000 to 180,000 distinct CDR3 sequences. No cognate antigen is known for these TCRs. Sequences were obtained from naive CXCR3+ CD8+ T cells from blood. Described subset: CD45RO-CCR7+CD27+CD95- naive CD8+ T cells expressing CXCR3 (TNR3+). Receptors originate from a human donor in good health. Some clones in this sample may be carry-over from other donors' samples.

The rearrangement links TRBV20-1 to TRBJ1-5; TCRdb's D call, TRBD1, is unchecked because there is no DNA. The CDR3 has 16 residues. Germline CDR1 DFQATT, CDR2 SNEGSKA (reference sequence). CDR3: CSAYHRGRFSNQPQHF.

The CDR3 sequence: CASSKRLASGGSTDTQYF. The V call is TRBV7-9, the J call TRBJ2-3; TCRdb designates TRBD2, a call that cannot be tested without DNA. Germline V gene data show CDR1 as SEHNR and CDR2 as FQNEAQ (reference sequence). The CDR3 runs 18 residues.

The rearrangement uses TRBV7-6 and TRBJ2-7; TCRdb reports TRBD1, a call that lacks DNA to check it against. CDR1 is SGHVS, CDR2 FNYEAQ, per germline. This CDR3 region has 14 residues. CDR3 loop: CASSPRQGTYEQYF.

This sequence joins TRBV28 and TRBJ2-7; TCRdb returns TRBD2, unconfirmable since there is no DNA. The CDR3 loop spans 16 amino acids. Germline V gene data show CDR1 as MDHEN and CDR2 as SYDVKM. CDR3 in amino acids: CASSKSRAKGFDEQYF.

The chain recombines TRBV9 with TRBJ1-6; TCRdb returns TRBD1, unconfirmable since there is no DNA. CDR3 length: 15 amino acids. Germline lookup yields CDR1 SGDLS and CDR2 YYNGEE. The CDR3 region is CASSLRDRDNSPLHF.

The chain is built from TRBV12-3 or TRBV12-4 and TRBJ2-2; TCRdb reports TRBD1, a call that lacks DNA to check it against. The CDR3 is 14 residues long. The CDR3 is CATISGGAAGELFF.

CDR3 sequence: CASSPTPDGGYNSPLHF. The V gene is TRBV6-2 or TRBV6-3, the J gene TRBJ1-6; TCRdb indicates TRBD1, and absent DNA this call remains unverified. The germline V gene encodes CDR1 MNHEY and CDR2 SVGEGT. This CDR3 comprises 17 residues.

The chain employs TRBV12-3 or TRBV12-4 and TRBJ2-1. The CDR3 totals 15 residues. The CDR3 sequence: CASSLAGNSYNEQFF.

The rearrangement joins TRBV29-1 to TRBJ2-2; the TCRdb call, TRBD1, lacks DNA for checking. Germline V gene data show CDR1 as SQVTM and CDR2 as ANQGSEA. The CDR3 length is 15 residues. The CDR3 sequence: CSVGNGGANTGELFF.

The genes are TRBV6-5 and TRBJ2-7; TCRdb lists TRBD1, though no DNA is available to test this call. CDR1 MNHEY and CDR2 SVGAGI come from the germline V gene. This CDR3 is built from 18 residues. CDR3 in amino acids: CASSYSRGPLKVPYEQYF.

This sequence joins TRBV28 and TRBJ1-2. Looked up from germline, CDR1 is MDHEN and CDR2 is SYDVKM. The CDR3 spans 16 residues. The CDR3 loop is CASQKPSGWVNYGYTF.

V is TRBV5-5 and J is TRBJ2-1. The V gene's germline CDR1 is SGHKS and CDR2 YYEKEE (reference sequence). CDR3 length: 11 amino acids. The CDR3 sequence: CASSFITAQFF.

The V call is TRBV2, the J call TRBJ2-3; TCRdb designates TRBD1, a call that cannot be tested without DNA. The CDR3 runs 14 residues. Germline V gives CDR1 SNHLY, CDR2 FYNNEI. The CDR3 protein is CASSEGTLYDTQYF. The complete variable domain, with remaining parts taken from reference TRBV2 and TRBJ2-3, reads EPEVTQTPSHQVTQMGQEVILRCVPISNHLYFYWYRQILGQKVEFLVSFYNNEISEKSEIFDDQFSVERPDGSNFTLKIRSTKLEDSAMYFCASSEGTLYDTQYFGPGTRLTVL.

This chain connects TRBV28 to TRBJ2-1; the D call from TCRdb, TRBD2, cannot be confirmed without DNA. Per germline, CDR1 MDHEN and CDR2 SYDVKM. This CDR3 spans 15 amino acids. This chain's CDR3 is CASSSGLAEVNEQFF.

The chain carries TRBV6-4 and TRBJ1-2. The length of the CDR3 is 13 residues. Germline assignment: CDR1 MRHNA and CDR2 SNTAGT. CDR3 sequence reads: CASGSTENYGYTF.

V and J are TRBV20-1 and TRBJ2-1; the TRBD1 assignment by TCRdb is unverifiable without DNA. The CDR3 sequence is 16 residues long. Germline CDR1 and CDR2: DFQATT and SNEGSKA (reference sequence). The CDR3 is CSAREFTTGVVDEQFF.